These T cell receptor beta chains were read from a single sample in a study of blood T cell repertoires in COVID-19. Repertoires were generated with immunoSEQ multiplex PCR, while TCRdb's copy carries only in-frame clones and drops some. The sample carries around 250,000 clones, roughly four fifths recorded once. Sequencing was done on a sample of PBMCs or T cells enriched from blood (not recorded which). The receptors were gathered from a man aged 35 to 55 who had recovered from COVID-19. Both conserved end residues are part of each CDR3. D genes are given only for firm matches. The size entry is marked missing in some rows and otherwise reads once, few, many or a size class.

NA	TRBV29-1	NA	TRBJ2-3	TGCAGCGTTGAAGATGCGGGACGAAGCACAGATACGCAGTATTTT	CSVEDAGRSTDTQYF
NA	TRBV6-6	NA	TRBJ2-1	TGTGCCAGCAGTTACTTGGGAGGTGAGCAGTTCTTC	CASSYLGGEQFF
few	TRBV6-1	NA	TRBJ1-5	TGTGCCAGCAGTGATACGAGTCAGCCCCAGCATTTT	CASSDTSQPQHF
NA	TRBV9	NA	TRBJ1-2	TGTGCCAGCAGCAAAGGGGGAGGGTTGGGCTACACCTTC	CASSKGGGLGYTF
NA	TRBV6-5	TRBD2	TRBJ2-1	TGTGCCAGTTTGAAGCGGGAGAGCTACAATGAGCAGTTCTTC	CASLKRESYNEQFF
once	TRBV24-1	NA	TRBJ2-3	TGTGCCACCAGTGAGGCGGGCACAGATACGCAGTATTTT	CATSEAGTDTQYF
NA	TRBV27	NA	TRBJ2-3	TGTGCCAGCAGTCTGACACCGGGCACAGATACGCAGTATTTT	CASSLTPGTDTQYF
NA	TRBV5-1	NA	TRBJ2-3	TGCGCCAGCAGCTCCGCGATTAGCACAGATACGCAGTATTTT	CASSSAISTDTQYF
NA	TRBV2	TRBD2	TRBJ2-1	TGTGCCAGCAGTTACTGGGGGGGTACCTACAATGAGCAGTTCTTC	CASSYWGGTYNEQFF
NA	TRBV7-2	TRBD1	TRBJ2-1	TGTGCCAGCAGCTTATCAGGGACAGGGTATAATGAGCAGTTCTTC	CASSLSGTGYNEQFF
NA	TRBV6-6	TRBD1	TRBJ2-7	TGTGCCAGCAGTAAAGGGACAGGGTGGTACTACGAGCAGTACTTC	CASSKGTGWYYEQYF
once	TRBV5-1	NA	TRBJ2-2	TGCGCCAGGAGTAGATTTCACGAGGCCACCGGGGAGCTGTTTTTT	CARSRFHEATGELFF
once	TRBV11-2	NA	TRBJ2-7	TGTGCCAGCAGCTTAGTATCGGGGACACCTCCCCGGGGAGAGCAGTACTTC	CASSLVSGTPPRGEQYF
NA	TRBV24-1	NA	TRBJ2-3	TGTGCCACCAGTCTCACAGATACGCAGTATTTT	CATSLTDTQYF
NA	TRBV28	NA	TRBJ1-5	TGTGCCAGCACCTTGGGAGGGCCCCAGCATTTT	CASTLGGPQHF
NA	TRBV7-9	NA	TRBJ2-7	TGTGCCAGCAGGGAGGGTAGCTCCTACGAGCAGTACTTC	CASREGSSYEQYF
NA	TRBV5-1	NA	TRBJ1-1	TGCGCCAGCAGCTTGCAGGGGCAGATCACTGAAGCTTTCTTT	CASSLQGQITEAFF
NA	TRBV4-2	TRBD2	TRBJ2-1	TGTGCCAGCAGCCAAGGCGGACTAGCGGCTTACTACAATGAGCAGTTCTTC	CASSQGGLAAYYNEQFF
few	TRBV3-1/TRBV3-2	NA	TRBJ1-5	TGTGCCAGCAGCCAAGAGAGAGGTCAGCCCCAGCATTTT	CASSQERGQPQHF
NA	TRBV7-9	NA	TRBJ2-7	TGTGCCAGCAGCTTAGGTCCAGATTACGAGCAGTACTTC	CASSLGPDYEQYF
once	TRBV19	TRBD2	TRBJ2-3	TGTGCCACACGCCCGGGAGGGCCCACAGATACGCAGTATTTT	CATRPGGPTDTQYF
NA	TRBV3-1/TRBV3-2	TRBD1	TRBJ1-5	TGTGCCAGCAGCCAAGAAACAGGGGGTAATCAGCCCCAGCATTTT	CASSQETGGNQPQHF
NA	TRBV5-1	TRBD2	TRBJ2-7	TGCGCCAGCAGCCGGGGACTAGCGGGGCTTTACGAGCAGTACTTC	CASSRGLAGLYEQYF
NA	TRBV19	NA	TRBJ2-5	TGTGCCAGTAGGAGAAGAGTAGAAGAGACCCAGTACTTC	CASRRRVEETQYF
NA	TRBV24-1	TRBD1	TRBJ2-3	TGTGCCACCAGTGATGCGGGACAGGGGGACACAGATACGCAGTATTTT	CATSDAGQGDTDTQYF
NA	TRBV12-2	NA	TRBJ2-5	TGTGCAAGTCGCTGGGATGGGCTAGGAAGAGGGGAGACCCAGTACTTC	CASRWDGLGRGETQYF